This note documents a single TCR beta chain sequence. What it recognizes is unknown. An end of the junction does not agree with germline; a read error may underlie this. The data are from a study of metastatic and nonmetastatic thyroid tumors. The wider study: Across peripheral blood and tumor or nodule tissue samples taken from malignant and benign thyroid patients, the repertoires were compared with one another. Study-wide results and caveats: Significantly greater TCR beta diversity was reportedly found in malignant thyroid tumors than in benign nodules (in blood and tumor).

Thyroid surgery was performed in patients who had received no treatment beforehand. The CDR3 extends over 15 amino acids. The germline V gene has CDR1 DFQATT and CDR2 SNEGSKA (reference sequence). Per the study methods: Clinicopathological groups differed in CDR3, with these differences serving to build a distant-metastasis classifier for papillary thyroid cancer. TCRdb re-clonotyped the PCR reads via MiXCR. The V and J calls, along with clone size, are taken from TCRdb and not from the paper's own processing. The sample lists roughly 20,000 clones, under 25% occurring once. The sequence was obtained from a female donor with papillary thyroid cancer or a benign thyroid nodule (not recorded which). Some clones in this sample may be carry-over from other donors' samples. The chain is built from TRBV20-1 and TRBJ1-5; TRBD1 is a possible D gene (5 bases). Sequenced input: adjacent normal tissue. The CDR3 region is CSARDRQGGGQPQHF. Here the CDR3 DNA reads TGCAGCGCTAGAGATAGGCAGGGAGGCGGTCAGCCCCAGCATTTT.